These 10 T cell receptor beta chains originate from one sample sequenced in a study of blood T cells in healthy people across ages (dated by TCRdb to the mid-2010s). The method was 5' RACE. Sequencing took place on an Illumina HiSeq 2500. The second PCR ran for about 6 to 12 cycles and used a J-beta primer mix along with a sample-barcoded 5' primer. TCRdb reran the public reads through fastp at Q25 and MiXCR, keeping productive beta chains. For every CDR3 protein sequence, its rows merge into one entry that carries the most common genes and DNA. This sample is represented by roughly 800,000 distinct CDR3 sequences; about 25% of them were singletons. The ten most abundant clones make up approximately 4% of the sample. These records were also assigned to another study, of T cells of mothers and their children.

The source material was blood. These receptors were obtained from a boy younger than 18 in good health.

This chain uses TRBV5-5 with TRBJ2-2; tentative D call: TRBD2 (6 bases). This CDR3 is built from 17 residues. Looked up from germline, CDR1 is SGHKS and CDR2 is YYEKEE (reference sequence). Deletions cut 3 bases from V and 0 bases from J, with 15 bases between. The CDR3 DNA follows: TGTGCCAGCAGCTCCCCAGTGGCGGGGACGAACACCGGGGAGCTGTTTTTT. Residues: CASSSPVAGTNTGELFF.

This clonotype showed up just once. V gene TRBV29-1 combines with J gene TRBJ2-5; no reliable D call. CDR3 size: 12 residues. Germline values: CDR1 SQVTM, CDR2 ANQGSEA. V was cut by 7 bases and J by 4 bases, with 13 bases left in between. In DNA form, the CDR3 reads TGCAGCGCTGTTCTGGATTCAGAGACCCAGTACTTC. Protein product: CSAVLDSETQYF.

This sequence joins TRBV20-1 and TRBJ1-4, with D perhaps matching TRBD1 (5 bases). The V end lost 6 bases, the J end lost 8 bases, and 19 bases lay between the germline ends. This CDR3 region has 14 residues. The germline V gene encodes CDR1 DFQATT and CDR2 SNEGSKA (reference sequence). The CDR3 bases are TGCAGTGCGCCATTCAGCGGGGGTGGGGAAAAACTGTTTTTT. Amino acids: CSAPFSGGGEKLFF.

This clonotype was observed a few times. The CDR3 DNA is TGCAGCGTTGAAAAGGGGGCACTGACTGAAGCTTTCTTT. Translated: CSVEKGALTEAFF. J is TRBJ1-1 and V is TRBV29-1; 7 bases match TRBD1. The CDR3 sequence is 13 residues long. The junction had 5 bases not matched to a gene; V was cut back by 2 bases and J by 5 bases. Per germline, CDR1 SQVTM and CDR2 ANQGSEA.

This clonotype appeared a few times. This chain uses TRBV27 with TRBJ2-1; 9 bases agree with TRBD2. The CDR3 extends over 12 amino acids. CDR1 and CDR2 from the germline V gene are MNHEY and SMNVEV (reference sequence). Unmatched junction bases numbered 8, after V lost 6 bases and J lost 14 bases. CDR3 amino acids: CASRELSGRKFF. The DNA for the CDR3 is TGTGCCAGCAGGGAGCTTAGCGGGAGAAAGTTCTTC.

The chain recombines TRBV19 with TRBJ2-7; 9 nucleotides match TRBD1. CDR1 LNHDA and CDR2 SQIVND come from the germline V gene (reference sequence). This CDR3 contains 12 residues. Trimming at V came to 10 bases and at J to 4 bases, leaving 5 bases not matched to a gene. CDR3 in DNA: TGTGCCACCGAGGGACAGGGTTACGAGCAGTACTTC. Amino acid sequence: CATEGQGYEQYF.

This clonotype was counted a few times. The chain employs TRBV29-1 and TRBJ2-5; D is unclear. The tail of the sequence fits TRBJ2-7 better, so the J call may be wrong. The CDR3 contains 13 residues. Germline V gives CDR1 SQVTM, CDR2 ANQGSEA. The CDR3 spells CSASVPSSYEQYF. The CDR3 region has the DNA TGCAGCGCCTCAGTGCCTAGCTCCTACGAGCAGTACTTC.

This chain joins TRBV7-9 and TRBJ1-3; tentative D call: TRBD1 (6 bases). V dropped 7 bases and J dropped 0 bases, with 13 bases sitting between them. CDR1 and CDR2 from the germline V gene are SEHNR and FQNEAQ (reference sequence). This CDR3 is 15 amino acids long. The DNA of the CDR3 is TGTGCCAGCAAGGGGGTCCCGAGCTCTGGAAACACCATATATTTT. As protein: CASKGVPSSGNTIYF.

V gene TRBV12-3 or TRBV12-4 combines with J gene TRBJ1-2; no definite D call. The CDR3 is 13 amino acids. Trimming took 7 bases from V and 1 from J, leaving 10 bases between them. This CDR3 is CASTYVLNYGYTF. DNA for the CDR3: TGTGCCAGCACGTACGTCCTTAACTATGGCTACACCTTC.

The chain carries TRBV28 and TRBJ2-1; D remains ambiguous. CDR3 length: 13 amino acids. Germline V gene sequence: CDR1 MDHEN, CDR2 SYDVKM. The V end was cut by 6 bases, the J end by 6 bases, with 12 bases between. In DNA, the CDR3 is TGTGCCAGCAGGAGAACAGCGTCCAATGAGCAGTTCTTC. Translated: CASRRTASNEQFF.